These 26 T cell receptor beta chains share one sample of origin, sequenced in a study of CD8+CD57+ T cells in acquired aplastic anemia. Only patients with CD8+CD57+ cell expansion on flow cytometry were chosen for sequencing. Genomic DNA constituted the template upon which TCR beta VDJ and CDR3 profiling was performed. TCRdb reprocessed the reads with MiXCR, giving one entry per CDR3 protein. The sample holds about 160,000 distinct CDR3 sequences, roughly 48% seen once. Sequenced sample: sorted CD4+, CD8+, or CD8+CD57+ T cells (not recorded which) from PBMCs. Receptors originate from a human donor with aplastic anemia.

The chain combines TRBV29-1 with TRBJ2-3, with 9 positions matching TRBD2. V was clipped by 4 bases and J by 0 bases; unmatched bases: 5. CDR1 and CDR2 (germline): SQVTM, ANQGSEA. This CDR3 is 15 amino acids long. CDR3 loop: CSVVGGRASTDTQYF. CDR3 coding DNA: TGCAGCGTTGTAGGCGGGAGGGCTAGCACAGATACGCAGTATTTT.

This clonotype occurred a few times. One base away lies a much larger clone, so this may be a sequencing read error. This chain links TRBV7-2 with TRBJ1-1; D is undetermined. The CDR3 covers 14 residues. From germline, CDR1 is SGHTA and CDR2 FQGNSA. The CDR3: CANSLGTLNTEAFF. The CDR3 DNA reads as TGTGCCAACAGCTTAGGCACCCTTAACACTGAAGCTTTCTTT. The full variable domain, in which reference TRBV7-2 and TRBJ1-1 provide the parts outside the CDR3, is GAGVSQSPSNKVTEKGKDVELRCDPISGHTALYWYRQSLGQGLEFLIYFQGNSAPDKSGLPSDRFSAERTGGSVSTLTIQRTQQEDSAVYLCANSLGTLNTEAFFGQGTRLTVV.

This clonotype was recorded a few times. The chain couples TRBV11-1 to TRBJ1-1, with D perhaps matching TRBD1 (5 bases). The CDR3 has 13 amino acids. Germline-derived CDR1 and CDR2 are SGHAT and FQDESV (reference sequence). Trimming stripped 5 bases from V and 5 bases from J, with 12 bases between. CDR3 region: CASSRRGVTEAFF. The DNA of the CDR3 is TGTGCCAGCAGCCGACGGGGGGTGACTGAAGCTTTCTTT.

This clonotype was seen ten or more times. The chain carries TRBV19 and TRBJ1-1, with D hard to call. V was shortened by 4 bases and J by 1 base, with 10 bases between the two germline ends. The CDR3 loop spans 14 amino acids. Per the germline V gene, CDR1 is LNHDA and CDR2 is SQIVND (reference sequence). The CDR3 here is CASSKDPWNTEAFF. As DNA, the CDR3 is TGTGCCAGTAGTAAGGACCCATGGAACACTGAAGCTTTCTTT.

V and J are TRBV9 and TRBJ1-6, with D tentatively TRBD1 (6 bases). Germline lookup yields CDR1 SGDLS and CDR2 YYNGEE. The CDR3 runs 15 residues. Trimming shortened V by 4 bases and J by 10 bases, and 18 bases separated the two germline ends. CDR3 loop: CASSSGLQGGSPLHF. CDR3 DNA sequence: TGTGCCAGCAGCTCAGGTCTACAGGGTGGCTCACCCCTCCACTTT.

This clonotype has at least ten counts. This chain links TRBV24-1 with TRBJ2-7; D perhaps matches TRBD2 (5 bases). The length of the CDR3 is 13 residues. The V gene's germline CDR1 is KGHDR and CDR2 SFDVKD. V gave up 4 bases and J gave up 3 bases, with 9 bases separating them. The CDR3 loop reads CATSDPGIYEQYF. CDR3 coding DNA: TGTGCCACCAGTGACCCCGGGATCTACGAGCAGTACTTC.

CDR3 amino acids: CASSTKGGIPEAFF. In nucleotides, the CDR3 is TGTGCCAGTTCCACCAAGGGGGGAATTCCTGAAGCTTTCTTT. V usage is TRBV19 and J usage is TRBJ1-1; D is perhaps TRBD1 (6 bases). This CDR3 comprises 14 residues. Between the trimmed V and J ends, which lost 8 bases and 6 bases, there was a span of 19 bases. Germline CDR1 reads LNHDA; CDR2 reads SQIVND (reference sequence). Together with reference TRBV19 and TRBJ1-1, the CDR3 gives the full variable domain: DGGITQSPKYLFRKEGQNVTLSCEQNLNHDAMYWYRQDPGQGLRLIYYSQIVNDFQKGDIAEGYSVSREKKESFPLTVTSAQKNPTAFYLCASSTKGGIPEAFFGQGTRLTVV.

This clonotype has ten or more counts. V usage is TRBV4-3 and J usage is TRBJ2-7; 7 bases are shared with TRBD2. The V gene end was trimmed by 4 bases and the J gene end by 1 base; junction bases not matched to a gene: 4. CDR3 length equals 14 residues. Looked up from germline, CDR1 is LGHNA and CDR2 is YSLEER. CDR3 residues: CASSPSGVSYEQYF. The CDR3 DNA reads as TGCGCCAGCAGCCCCAGCGGGGTGTCCTACGAGCAGTACTTC.

At least ten counts were recorded for this clonotype. The rearrangement uses TRBV7-2 and TRBJ2-5; 11 nucleotides agree with TRBD2. The CDR3 is 16 residues long. Germline V gene data show CDR1 as SGHTA and CDR2 as FQGNSA. The V and J ends lost 5 bases and 0 bases, in that order; junction bases with no gene match: 5. DNA of the CDR3: TGTGCCAGCAGCGGGCGACTAGCGGGGCACCAAGAGACCCAGTACTTC. This encodes CASSGRLAGHQETQYF.

This clonotype has at least ten counts. J is TRBJ1-6 and V is TRBV6-1; no firm D call. Trimming shortened V by 8 bases and J by 0 bases, and 17 bases separated the two germline ends. From germline, CDR1 is MNHNS and CDR2 SASEGT. The CDR3 is 17 amino acids. The CDR3 sequence: CASEPGRRSSYNSPLHF. CDR3 DNA: TGTGCCAGCGAACCAGGAAGAAGGAGCTCCTATAATTCACCCCTCCACTTT.

This sequence joins TRBV29-1 and TRBJ2-3, with 7 bases aligning to TRBD1. The CDR3 is 12 amino acids. Germline V gives CDR1 SQVTM, CDR2 ANQGSEA. Trimming at V came to 3 bases and at J to 5 bases, leaving 2 bases not matched to a gene. This CDR3 is CSVDDREDTQYF. The CDR3 nucleotides are TGCAGCGTTGATGACAGGGAAGATACGCAGTATTTT.

This clonotype appeared once. The chain couples TRBV7-8 to TRBJ2-7; no definite D call. V was trimmed by 2 bases and J by 0 bases, leaving 8 bases between them. The V gene's germline CDR1 is SGHVS and CDR2 FQNEAQ. The CDR3 is 14 amino acids. CDR3 amino acids: CASSLSVFSYEQYF. The CDR3 DNA sequence: TGTGCCAGCAGCTTAAGTGTGTTCTCCTACGAGCAGTACTTC.

This clonotype was counted between two and nine times. The chain combines TRBV2 with TRBJ2-7; TRBD2 matches 7 bases. Unmatched junction bases numbered 10, after V lost 3 bases and J lost 5 bases. Germline V gene lookup returns CDR1 SNHLY and CDR2 FYNNEI. This CDR3 spans 15 amino acids. In DNA, the CDR3 is TGTGCCAGCAGTGACCCAGCGGGGAAGGGTAACGAGCAGTACTTC. Protein product: CASSDPAGKGNEQYF.

CDR3 DNA: TGTGCCAGCAGCTTATTGGGACGGTCCTCTGGAAACACCATATATTTT. It is translated as CASSLLGRSSGNTIYF. The gene calls are TRBV7-8 and TRBJ1-3; possibly TRBD1 for D (5 bases). V dropped 2 bases and J dropped 0 bases, with 11 bases sitting between them. This CDR3 spans 16 amino acids. Per the germline V gene, CDR1 is SGHVS and CDR2 is FQNEAQ.

There are many counts of this clonotype. The chain joins TRBV7-9 to TRBJ1-4; TRBD1 matches 9 bases. The V segment lost 1 base and the J segment 6 bases; nucleotides outside the gene matches: 6. This CDR3 has 16 residues. Germline CDR1 is SEHNR and CDR2 is FQNEAQ (reference sequence). The CDR3 DNA is TGTGCCAGCAGCTTAGGGGACAGGGAACTCTATGAAAAACTGTTTTTT. Translating gives CASSLGDRELYEKLFF.

This clonotype was counted ten times or more. The chain employs TRBV12-5 and TRBJ2-7; possibly TRBD1 for D (6 bases). V was pared by 4 bases and J by 3 bases, with 19 bases between. CDR3 length: 16 amino acids. Germline V lookup: CDR1 LGHNT, CDR2 FRNRAP. In DNA, the CDR3 is TGTGCTAGTGGTTCCCCACCTGACAGGTTGGACTACGAGCAGTACTTC. This sequence encodes CASGSPPDRLDYEQYF.

With regard to this clonotype: At one of its ends the junction is not consistent with the germline gene, which may arise from a read error. The chain joins TRBV7-2 to TRBJ2-5, with 7 bases aligning to TRBD2. Germline V gives CDR1 SGHTA, CDR2 FQGNSA. The length of the CDR3 is 12 residues. The CDR3 region is CACSPGGETQYF. For the CDR3, the DNA is TGTGCCTGCAGCCCCGGGGGGGAGACCCAGTACTTC.

About this clonotype itself: A much bigger clone sits one base away, suggesting this may be a read error. J is TRBJ2-1 and V is TRBV9; 7 bases match TRBD1. This CDR3 has 14 amino acids. Per germline, CDR1 SGDLS and CDR2 YYNGEE. CDR3 coding DNA: TGTGCCGGCAGCGGCCGGGACAGTTCTAATGAGCAGTTCTTC. Translating it yields CAGSGRDSSNEQFF.

The chain couples TRBV20-1 to TRBJ2-5; 9 bases match TRBD1. The CDR3 is 12 amino acids. V shed 6 bases and J 5 bases; nucleotides not matched to a gene: 4. Germline lookup yields CDR1 DFQATT and CDR2 SNEGSKA (reference sequence). Here the CDR3 DNA reads TGCAGTGCGGAGGGGACAGGGGAGACCCAGTACTTC. Residues: CSAEGTGETQYF.

This sequence joins TRBV12-3 or TRBV12-4 and TRBJ2-1; 9 nucleotides agree with TRBD1. CDR3 length: 16 amino acids. J was trimmed by 4 bases and V by 0 bases; bases with no gene match: 4. This CDR3 reads CASSLAGGTGYNEQFF. In DNA form, the CDR3 reads TGTGCCAGCAGTTTAGCGGGAGGGACAGGGTACAATGAGCAGTTCTTC.

The chain couples TRBV25-1 to TRBJ1-4, with no clear D. V was cut by 0 bases and J by 7 bases, with 12 bases left in between. The CDR3 spans 15 residues. Germline values: CDR1 MGHDK, CDR2 SYGVNS. Here the CDR3 DNA reads TGTGCCAGCAGTGAATACCGGGCGGTCGGTGAAAAACTGTTTTTT. Translating it yields CASSEYRAVGEKLFF.

A few counts support this clonotype. The chain joins TRBV7-2 to TRBJ1-1, with D hard to call. V was trimmed by 5 bases and J by 7 bases, leaving 8 bases between them. Germline CDR1 reads SGHTA; CDR2 reads FQGNSA. The CDR3 has 11 residues. The CDR3 loop reads CASSTQGEAFF. Written as DNA, the CDR3 is TGTGCCAGCAGCACGCAAGGTGAAGCTTTCTTT.

This chain joins TRBV10-3 and TRBJ2-3; D is possibly TRBD2 (6 bases). CDR1 ENHRY and CDR2 SYGVKD come from the germline V gene. Trimming left V 2 bases short and J 0 bases short, with 12 bases between. The CDR3 has 16 amino acids. This chain's CDR3 is CAISERRGSSTDTQYF. CDR3 in DNA: TGTGCCATCAGTGAGAGACGGGGGTCTAGCACAGATACGCAGTATTTT.

The chain links TRBV19 to TRBJ2-1; 7 nucleotides line up with TRBD1. V was pared by 7 bases and J by 0 bases, with 3 bases of the junction left unmatched. This CDR3 is built from 14 residues. Germline-derived CDR1 and CDR2 are LNHDA and SQIVND (reference sequence). The CDR3 DNA follows: TGTGCCAGTAACGACAGGGTCTCCTACAATGAGCAGTTCTTC. This sequence encodes CASNDRVSYNEQFF.

This clonotype was picked up a small number of times. The J gene is TRBJ2-7, the V gene TRBV29-1, with 9 bases aligning to TRBD1. The CDR3 contains 14 residues. Germline CDR1 and CDR2: SQVTM and ANQGSEA. Trimming cost V 3 bases and J 3 bases; bases outside gene matches: 6. In DNA, the CDR3 is TGCAGCGTTGATCCGACAGGGGGTAGCTACGAGCAGTACTTC. Protein: CSVDPTGGSYEQYF.

This clonotype was observed a handful of times. DNA for the CDR3: TGTGCCAGCAGCTTAGGGTCGCGGGAGGTATGGCAGTTCTTC. Residues: CASSLGSREVWQFF. The chain couples TRBV11-3 to TRBJ2-1; the match to TRBD2 covers 8 bases. This CDR3 comprises 14 residues. Germline loops: CDR1 SGHNT, CDR2 YENEEA. After removal of 1 base from V and 12 bases from J, the junction contained 8 bases not matched to a gene.